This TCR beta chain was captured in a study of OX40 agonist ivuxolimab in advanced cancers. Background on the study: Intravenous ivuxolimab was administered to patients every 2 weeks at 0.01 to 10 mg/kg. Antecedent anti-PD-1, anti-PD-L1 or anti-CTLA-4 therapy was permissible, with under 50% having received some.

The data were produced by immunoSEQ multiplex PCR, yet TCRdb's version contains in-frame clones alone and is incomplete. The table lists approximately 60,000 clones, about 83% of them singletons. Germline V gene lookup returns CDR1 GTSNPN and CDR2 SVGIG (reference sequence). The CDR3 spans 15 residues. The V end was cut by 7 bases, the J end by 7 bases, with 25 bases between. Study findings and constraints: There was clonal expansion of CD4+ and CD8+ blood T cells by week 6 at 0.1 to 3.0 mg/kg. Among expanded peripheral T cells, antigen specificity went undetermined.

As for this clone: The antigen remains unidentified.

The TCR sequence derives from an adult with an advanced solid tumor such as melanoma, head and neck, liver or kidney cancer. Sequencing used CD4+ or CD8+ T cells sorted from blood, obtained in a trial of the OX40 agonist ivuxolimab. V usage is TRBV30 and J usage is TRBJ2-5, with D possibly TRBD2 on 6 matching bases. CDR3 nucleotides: TGTGCCTCTACGCACGGGAGCAGCAGTCGAGGGACCCAGTACTTC. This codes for CASTHGSSSRGTQYF.